This TCR beta chain comes out of a study of cytotoxic CD8 clonotypes in ibrutinib-treated CLL. Study summary: Over 10 relapsed/refractory, 15 treatment-naive; around 18 IGHV unmutated.

Some clones are missing from TCRdb's copy, which holds only in-frame ones; the method was immunoSEQ multiplex PCR. The table records around 140,000 clones, 75% to 80% of them present only once. This CDR3 has 19 amino acids. Germline V gene sequence: CDR1 MDHEN, CDR2 SYDVKM. V lost 2 bases, J lost 0 bases, and 13 bases stayed unmatched. This receptor was obtained from a human donor with chronic lymphocytic leukemia. The J gene is TRBJ2-1, the V gene TRBV28; 7 positions agree with TRBD2. Sequenced material: PBMCs, taken after 24 months of ibrutinib treatment. In DNA form, the CDR3 reads TGTGCCAGCAGTTTAGGGGTGCTAGCGGCCCCCTCCTCCTACAATGAGCAGTTCTTC. This codes for CASSLGVLAAPSSYNEQFF.